The 3 T cell receptor beta chains listed next were all sequenced from one sample in a study of T cell responses to AZD1222 COVID-19 vaccine. Sequencing was performed with immunoSEQ multiplex PCR; in TCRdb, only in-frame clones are kept and a portion is missing. The table has some 86,000 clones, about nine tenths seen once. The material was peripheral blood, obtained 28 days after the second AZD1222 dose. The receptor set was obtained from an adult who received the AZD1222 COVID-19 vaccine.

V and J are TRBV5-1 and TRBJ2-7; 8 bases map to TRBD1. Germline trimming cut 0 bases from V and 0 bases from J; bases unmatched to any gene: 5. CDR1 is SGHRS, CDR2 YFSETQ, per germline. The CDR3 covers 16 residues. The CDR3 region is CASSLEGQGSSYEQYF. CDR3 DNA: TGCGCCAGCAGCTTGGAAGGACAGGGTAGCTCCTACGAGCAGTACTTC.

Written as DNA, the CDR3 is TGTGCCAGCAGCCAGACACAGGGATTACCGGGGTATTTT. This codes for CASSQTQGLPGYF. V and J are TRBV11-2 and TRBJ2-3; D perhaps matches TRBD1 (6 bases). V lost 5 bases, J lost 14 bases, and 20 bases lay in between. This CDR3 has 13 residues. CDR1 and CDR2 (germline): SGHAT, FQNNGV.

The chain has TRBV3-1 (or the pseudogene TRBV3-2) and TRBJ1-1; perhaps TRBD1 as D (6 bases). With 8 bases removed from V and 10 bases from J, the gap between germline ends came to 11 bases. This CDR3 has 10 residues. Per the germline V gene, CDR1 is LGHDT and CDR2 is YNNKEL (reference sequence). Written as DNA, the CDR3 is TGTGCCAGCGGCGAGACAGGAGCTTTCTTT. This sequence encodes CASGETGAFF.